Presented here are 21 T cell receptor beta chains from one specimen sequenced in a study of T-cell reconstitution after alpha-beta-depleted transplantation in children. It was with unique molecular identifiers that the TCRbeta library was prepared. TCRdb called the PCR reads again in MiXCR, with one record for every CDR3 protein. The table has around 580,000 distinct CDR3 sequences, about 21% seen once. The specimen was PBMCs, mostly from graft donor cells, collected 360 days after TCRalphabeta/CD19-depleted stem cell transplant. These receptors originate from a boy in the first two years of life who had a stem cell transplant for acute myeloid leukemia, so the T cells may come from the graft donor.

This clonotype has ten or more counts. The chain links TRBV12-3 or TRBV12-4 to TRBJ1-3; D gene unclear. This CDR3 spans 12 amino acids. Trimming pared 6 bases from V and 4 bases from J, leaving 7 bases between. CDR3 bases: TGTGCCAGCAGCCTGATCGGAAACACCATATATTTT. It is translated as CASSLIGNTIYF.

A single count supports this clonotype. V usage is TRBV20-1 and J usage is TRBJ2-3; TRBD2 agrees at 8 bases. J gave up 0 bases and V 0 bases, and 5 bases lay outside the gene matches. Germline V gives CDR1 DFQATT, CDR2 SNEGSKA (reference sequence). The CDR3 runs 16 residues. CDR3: CSARDPLAASTDTQYF. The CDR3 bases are TGCAGTGCTAGAGACCCACTAGCGGCAAGCACAGATACGCAGTATTTT.

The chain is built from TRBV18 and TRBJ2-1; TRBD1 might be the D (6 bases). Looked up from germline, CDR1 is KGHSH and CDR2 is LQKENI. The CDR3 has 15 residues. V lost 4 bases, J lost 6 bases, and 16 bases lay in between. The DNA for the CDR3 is TGTGCCAGCTCACGGGTCGTGGCAGGGGTCAATGAGCAGTTCTTC. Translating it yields CASSRVVAGVNEQFF.

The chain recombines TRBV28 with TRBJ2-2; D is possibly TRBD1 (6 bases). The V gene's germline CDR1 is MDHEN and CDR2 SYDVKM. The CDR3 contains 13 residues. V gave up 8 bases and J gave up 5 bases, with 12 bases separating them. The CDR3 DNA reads TGTGCCAGCCAGGGGAAGGGGACCGGGGAGCTGTTTTTT. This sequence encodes CASQGKGTGELFF.

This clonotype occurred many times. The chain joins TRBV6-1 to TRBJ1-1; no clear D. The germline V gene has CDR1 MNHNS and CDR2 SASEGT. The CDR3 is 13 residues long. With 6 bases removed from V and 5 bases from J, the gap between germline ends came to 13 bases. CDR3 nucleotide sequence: TGTGCCAGCAGCCGGGTAGTTGGGACTGAAGCTTTCTTT. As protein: CASSRVVGTEAFF.

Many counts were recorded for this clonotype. CDR3 nucleotides: TGCAGTGCTAGAAGGGACAGGGACTACAATGAGCAGTTCTTC. It specifies CSARRDRDYNEQFF. The rearrangement uses TRBV20-1 and TRBJ2-1; 9 bases line up with TRBD1. V dropped 2 bases and J dropped 3; count of bases not matched to a gene: 2. Germline assignment: CDR1 DFQATT and CDR2 SNEGSKA (reference sequence). This CDR3 is built from 14 residues.

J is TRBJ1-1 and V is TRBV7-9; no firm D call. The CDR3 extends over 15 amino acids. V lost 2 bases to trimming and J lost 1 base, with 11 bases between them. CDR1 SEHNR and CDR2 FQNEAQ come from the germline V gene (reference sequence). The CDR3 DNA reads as TGTGCCAGCAGCTTATGGCGCAGGCAGAACACTGAAGCTTTCTTT. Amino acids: CASSLWRRQNTEAFF.

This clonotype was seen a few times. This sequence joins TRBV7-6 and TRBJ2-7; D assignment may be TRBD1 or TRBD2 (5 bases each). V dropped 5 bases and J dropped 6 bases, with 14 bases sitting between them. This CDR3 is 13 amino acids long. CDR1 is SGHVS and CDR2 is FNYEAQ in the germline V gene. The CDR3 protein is CASSPPGAPEQYF. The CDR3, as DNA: TGTGCCAGCAGCCCCCCCGGGGCCCCCGAGCAGTACTTC.

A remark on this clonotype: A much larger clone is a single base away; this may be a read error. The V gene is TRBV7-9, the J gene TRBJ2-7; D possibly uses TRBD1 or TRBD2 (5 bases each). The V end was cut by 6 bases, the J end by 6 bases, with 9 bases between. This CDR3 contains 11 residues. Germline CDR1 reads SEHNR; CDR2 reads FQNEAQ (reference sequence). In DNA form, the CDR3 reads TGTGCCAGCAGGGCCGGGGCCGAGCAGTACTTC. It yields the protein CASRAGAEQYF.

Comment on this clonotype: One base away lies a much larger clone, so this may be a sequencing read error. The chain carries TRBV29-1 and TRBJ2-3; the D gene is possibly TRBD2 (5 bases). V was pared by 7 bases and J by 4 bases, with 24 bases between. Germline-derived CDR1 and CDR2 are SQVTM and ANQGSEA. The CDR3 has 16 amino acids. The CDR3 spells CSAAFMIAWSADTQYF. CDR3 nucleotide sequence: TGCAGCGCCGCCTTCATGATAGCGTGGAGCGCAGATACGCAGTATTTT.

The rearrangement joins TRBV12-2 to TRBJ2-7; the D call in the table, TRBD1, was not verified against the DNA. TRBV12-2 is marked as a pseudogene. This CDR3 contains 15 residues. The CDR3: CASRLIPKGAYEQYV. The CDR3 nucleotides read TGTGCAAGTCGCTTAATTCCAAAGGGGGCCTACGAGCAGTACGTC.

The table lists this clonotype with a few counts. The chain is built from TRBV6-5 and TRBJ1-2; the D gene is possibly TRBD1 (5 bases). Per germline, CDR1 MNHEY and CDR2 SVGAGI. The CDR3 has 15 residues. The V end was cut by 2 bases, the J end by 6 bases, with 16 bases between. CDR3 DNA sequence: TGTGCCAGCAGTTACCCGACGGTCCGAGGGGATGGCTACACCTTC. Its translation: CASSYPTVRGDGYTF.

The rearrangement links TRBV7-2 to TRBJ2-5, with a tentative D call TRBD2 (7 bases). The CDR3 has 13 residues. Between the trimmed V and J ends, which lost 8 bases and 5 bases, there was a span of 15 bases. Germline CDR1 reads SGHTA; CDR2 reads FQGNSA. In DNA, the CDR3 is TGTGCCAGCGAGGGGGGGCCTTTGGAGACCCAGTACTTC. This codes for CASEGGPLETQYF.

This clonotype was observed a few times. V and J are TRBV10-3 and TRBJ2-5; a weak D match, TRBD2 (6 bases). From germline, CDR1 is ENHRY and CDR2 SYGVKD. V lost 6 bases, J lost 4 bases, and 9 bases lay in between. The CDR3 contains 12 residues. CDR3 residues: CAIRGTGETQYF. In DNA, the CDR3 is TGTGCCATCAGGGGGACTGGAGAGACCCAGTACTTC.

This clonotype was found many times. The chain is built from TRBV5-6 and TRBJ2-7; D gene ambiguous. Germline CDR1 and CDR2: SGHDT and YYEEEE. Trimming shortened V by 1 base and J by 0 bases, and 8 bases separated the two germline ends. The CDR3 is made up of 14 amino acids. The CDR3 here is CASSLTSTSYEQYF. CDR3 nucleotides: TGTGCCAGCAGCTTGACGTCCACCTCCTACGAGCAGTACTTC.

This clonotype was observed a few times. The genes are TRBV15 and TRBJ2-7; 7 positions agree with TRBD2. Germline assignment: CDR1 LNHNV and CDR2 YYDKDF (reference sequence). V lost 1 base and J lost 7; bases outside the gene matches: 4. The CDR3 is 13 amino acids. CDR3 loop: CATSRGKAGEQYV. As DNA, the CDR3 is TGTGCCACCAGCAGAGGCAAAGCGGGGGAGCAGTACGTC.

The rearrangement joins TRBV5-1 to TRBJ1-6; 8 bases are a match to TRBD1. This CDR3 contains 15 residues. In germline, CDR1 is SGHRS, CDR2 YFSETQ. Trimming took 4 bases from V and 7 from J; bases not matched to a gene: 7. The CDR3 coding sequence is TGCGCCAGCAGCCTCCCGACAGGGGAGAATTCACCCCTCCACTTT. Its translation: CASSLPTGENSPLHF. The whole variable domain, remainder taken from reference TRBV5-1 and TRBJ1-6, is KAGVTQTPRYLIKTRGQQVTLSCSPISGHRSVSWYQQTPGQGLQFLFEYFSETQRNKGNFPGRFSGRQFSNSRSEMNVSTLELGDSALYLCASSLPTGENSPLHFGNGTRLTVT.

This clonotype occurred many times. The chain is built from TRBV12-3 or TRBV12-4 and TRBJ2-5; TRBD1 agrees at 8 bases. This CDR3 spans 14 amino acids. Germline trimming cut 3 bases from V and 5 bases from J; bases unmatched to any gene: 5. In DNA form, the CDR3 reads TGTGCCAGCAGTTTGCGGACAGGGAGGGAGACCCAGTACTTC. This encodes CASSLRTGRETQYF.

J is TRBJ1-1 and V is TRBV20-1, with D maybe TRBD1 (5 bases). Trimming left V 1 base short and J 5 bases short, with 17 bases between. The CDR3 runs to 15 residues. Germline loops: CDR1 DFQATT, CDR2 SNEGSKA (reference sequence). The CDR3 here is CSARGQPGGRTEAFF. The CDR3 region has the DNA TGCAGTGCTAGAGGGCAACCGGGGGGTAGGACTGAAGCTTTCTTT.

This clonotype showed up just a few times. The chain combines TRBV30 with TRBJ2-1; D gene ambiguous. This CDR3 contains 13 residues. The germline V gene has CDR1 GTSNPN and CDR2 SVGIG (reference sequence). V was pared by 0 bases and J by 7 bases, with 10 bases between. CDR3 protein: CAWSVRGANEQFF. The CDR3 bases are TGTGCCTGGAGTGTACGAGGAGCGAATGAGCAGTTCTTC.

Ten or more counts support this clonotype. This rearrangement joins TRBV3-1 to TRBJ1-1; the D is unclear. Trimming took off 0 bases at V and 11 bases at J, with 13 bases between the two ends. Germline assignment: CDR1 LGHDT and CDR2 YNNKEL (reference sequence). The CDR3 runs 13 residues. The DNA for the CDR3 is TGTGCCAGCAGCCAAGACCCGCTCCTCGAGGCTTTCTTT. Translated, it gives CASSQDPLLEAFF.